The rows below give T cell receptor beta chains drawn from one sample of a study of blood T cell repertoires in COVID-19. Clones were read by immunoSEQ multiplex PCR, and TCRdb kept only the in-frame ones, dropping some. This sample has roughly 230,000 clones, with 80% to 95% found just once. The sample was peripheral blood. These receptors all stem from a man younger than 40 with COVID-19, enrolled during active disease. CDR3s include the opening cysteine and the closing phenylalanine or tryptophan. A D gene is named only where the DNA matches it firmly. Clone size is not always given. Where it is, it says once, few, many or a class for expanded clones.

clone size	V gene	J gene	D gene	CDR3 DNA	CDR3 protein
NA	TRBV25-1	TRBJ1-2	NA	TGTGCCAGCAGTGAAATCTACTATGGCTACACCTTC	CASSEIYYGYTF
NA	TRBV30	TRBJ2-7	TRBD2	TGTGCCTGGAGGGGAGGGGACGGAAACAGCTACGAGCAGTACTTC	CAWRGGDGNSYEQYF
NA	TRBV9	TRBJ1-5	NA	TGTGCCAGCAGCGTAGGGTCCTATAGCAATCAGCCCCAGCATTTT	CASSVGSYSNQPQHF
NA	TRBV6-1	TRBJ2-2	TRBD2	TGTGCCAGCAGTGAAGCCCGGGCGGGAGGGGGCCCGAACACCGGGGAGCTGTTTTTT	CASSEARAGGGPNTGELFF
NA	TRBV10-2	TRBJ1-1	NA	TGCGCCAGCACCGAGCAAAGGGGCCGCGCAGCTTTCTTT	CASTEQRGRAAFF
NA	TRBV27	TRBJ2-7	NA	TGTGCCAGCAGACCGGGACTGGTAATCTACGAGCAGTACTTC	CASRPGLVIYEQYF
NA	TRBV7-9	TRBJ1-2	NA	TGTGCCAGCAGCTTAGAGGAGGGCCTCTATGGCTACACCTTC	CASSLEEGLYGYTF
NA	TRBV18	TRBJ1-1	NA	TGTGCCAGCTCACCCGTTGACCTAGGCACTGAAGCTTTCTTT	CASSPVDLGTEAFF
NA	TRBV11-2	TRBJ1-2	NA	TGTGCCAGCAGCCCTTGGGGGGGGCTGGGCTACACCTTC	CASSPWGGLGYTF
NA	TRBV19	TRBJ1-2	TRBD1	TGTGCCAGTAGTATAGCCGGGACAGGATCATATGGCTACACCTTC	CASSIAGTGSYGYTF
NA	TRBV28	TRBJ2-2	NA	TGTGCCAGCAGTTTGTGGGACATCAGTCGATCTCCGAACACCGGGGAGCTGTTTTTT	CASSLWDISRSPNTGELFF
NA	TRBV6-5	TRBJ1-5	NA	TGTGCCAGCAGTTACGTGGCAGGAAGCAATCAGCCCCAGCATTTT	CASSYVAGSNQPQHF
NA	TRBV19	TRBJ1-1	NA	TGTGCCAGTAGTACCTCGACAGGAGGGAACACTGAAGCTTTCTTT	CASSTSTGGNTEAFF
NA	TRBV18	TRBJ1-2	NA	TGTGCCAGCTCACCAAGACAGAGCTACTATGGCTACACCTTC	CASSPRQSYYGYTF
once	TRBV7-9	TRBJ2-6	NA	TGTGCCAGCAGCAACAACAGGGCTGGGGCCAACGTCCTGACTTTC	CASSNNRAGANVLTF
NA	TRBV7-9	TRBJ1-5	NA	TGTGCCAGCAGCTTAACGTCAGGGGCGGGTCAGCCCCAGCATTTT	CASSLTSGAGQPQHF
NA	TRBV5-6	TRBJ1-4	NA	TGTGCCAGCAGCGAAGACAGGTATTTTAATGAAAAACTGTTTTTT	CASSEDRYFNEKLFF
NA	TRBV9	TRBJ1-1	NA	TGTGCCAGCAGCCCCCACAGGGCGAACACTGAAGCTTTCTTT	CASSPHRANTEAFF
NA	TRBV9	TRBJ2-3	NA	TGTGCCAGCAGCGTAGGAGCTACAGATACGCAGTATTTT	CASSVGATDTQYF
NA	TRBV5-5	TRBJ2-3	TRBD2	TGTGCCAGCAGCTTACTAGCGGGGAGCACAGATACGCAGTATTTT	CASSLLAGSTDTQYF
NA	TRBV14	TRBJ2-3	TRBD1	TGTGCCAGCAGCCTAAGGACAGGCCAAACAGATACGCAGTATTTT	CASSLRTGQTDTQYF
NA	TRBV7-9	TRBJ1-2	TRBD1	TGTGCCAGCAGCCACGGGGACAGGGGGCGAGTATATGGCTACACCTTC	CASSHGDRGRVYGYTF
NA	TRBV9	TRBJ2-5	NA	TGTGCCAGCAGCGTAGGGGCAGGGGATCACCAAGAGACCCAGTACTTC	CASSVGAGDHQETQYF
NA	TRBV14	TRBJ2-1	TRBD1	TGTGCCAGCAGCCAGGGGGACAGAAGCTCCTACAATGAGCAGTTCTTC	CASSQGDRSSYNEQFF
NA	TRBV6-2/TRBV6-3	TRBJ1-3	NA	TGTGCCAGCAGTTTACAGGGCCCCTCTGGAAACACCATATATTTT	CASSLQGPSGNTIYF
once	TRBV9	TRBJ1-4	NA	TGTGCCAGCAGCGTAGCCCGAGACAGAGACAAAAAACTGTTTTTT	CASSVARDRDKKLFF
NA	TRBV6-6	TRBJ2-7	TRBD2	TGTGCCAGCAGTTACGGTTCCGGGAGGTACGAGCAGTACTTC	CASSYGSGRYEQYF
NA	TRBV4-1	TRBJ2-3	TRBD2	TGCGCCAGCAGCCAAGATACGGCTAGCGGGGCAGATACGCAGTATTTT	CASSQDTASGADTQYF
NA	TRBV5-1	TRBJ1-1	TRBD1	TGCGCCAGCAGCTTGGGACAGGGGCGGAGGGACACTGAAGCTTTCTTT	CASSLGQGRRDTEAFF
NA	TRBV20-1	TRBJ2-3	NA	TGCAGTGCTAGTTTAGCGACGACGACAGATACGCAGTATTTT	CSASLATTTDTQYF
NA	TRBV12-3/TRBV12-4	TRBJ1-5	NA	TGTGCCTCCAACGGTCAAGGGGGTCAGCCCCAGCATTTT	CASNGQGGQPQHF
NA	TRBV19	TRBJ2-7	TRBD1	TGTGCCAGTAGTATAGGTCAGGGGGCCTACGAGCAGTACTTC	CASSIGQGAYEQYF
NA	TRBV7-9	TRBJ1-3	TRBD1	TGTGCCAGCAGCCACAGGGGGCTGGGAAACACCATATATTTT	CASSHRGLGNTIYF
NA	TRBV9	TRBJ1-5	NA	TGTGCCAGCAGCGAAGGAACAGGGAATAGCAATCAGCCCCAGCATTTT	CASSEGTGNSNQPQHF
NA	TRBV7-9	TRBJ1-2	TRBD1	TGTGCCAGCAGCTTTTCGGACAGGGCCTATGGCTACACCTTC	CASSFSDRAYGYTF
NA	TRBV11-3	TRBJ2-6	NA	TGTGCCAGCAGCTTAAAAGAGGGCACTGGGGCCAACGTCCTGACTTTC	CASSLKEGTGANVLTF
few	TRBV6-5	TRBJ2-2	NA	TGTGCCAGCAGTTACAGGGGCGGGGAGCTGTTTTTT	CASSYRGGELFF